A single sample is the source of the 5 T cell receptor beta chains below, sequenced in a study of T cells in Graves' hyperthyroidism and ophthalmopathy. Researchers took RNA transcripts and amplified the TCR beta CDR3 regions from them. The TCR CDR3 first-round RT-PCR relied on the HTBI primer set. TCRdb reprocessed the multiplex PCR reads via MiXCR and lists one record per CDR3 protein. The sample includes roughly 420,000 distinct CDR3 sequences, around 13% of them seen just once. The sample comprised blood. The receptors shown here come from a woman aged 18-29 years with Graves' hyperthyroidism.

V and J are TRBV5-1 and TRBJ2-3, with 12 bases identical to TRBD2. After removal of 5 bases from V and 0 bases from J, the junction contained 10 bases not matched to a gene. The germline V gene encodes CDR1 SGHRS and CDR2 YFSETQ. The CDR3 extends over 18 amino acids. CDR3 coding DNA: TGCGCCAGCAGAGACCGGGGGACTAGCGGGCCTAGCACAGATACGCAGTATTTT. It yields the protein CASRDRGTSGPSTDTQYF.

This clonotype was recorded many times. Written as DNA, the CDR3 is TGCAGTGCTACGATGAGGGTGGTTCAGCCCCAGCATTTT. Amino acid sequence: CSATMRVVQPQHF. The chain joins TRBV20-1 to TRBJ1-5; the D is unclear. The CDR3 runs to 13 residues. V lost 4 bases to trimming and J lost 6 bases, with 13 bases between them. Germline V lookup: CDR1 DFQATT, CDR2 SNEGSKA (reference sequence).

This clonotype was recorded at least ten times. This chain links TRBV27 with TRBJ1-1; 11 bases align to TRBD1. The CDR3 extends over 15 amino acids. The ends lost 6 bases at V and 3 bases at J; junction bases unmatched: 6. Germline CDR1 MNHEY, CDR2 SMNVEV (reference sequence). The CDR3 here is CASRRTGGADTEAFF. CDR3 in DNA: TGTGCCAGCAGGCGGACAGGGGGCGCCGACACTGAAGCTTTCTTT.

This clonotype was seen more than once but under ten times. The rearrangement uses TRBV30 and TRBJ2-7; 11 bases are a match to TRBD1. J gave up 6 bases and V 5 bases, and 6 bases lay outside the gene matches. Per germline, CDR1 GTSNPN and CDR2 SVGIG (reference sequence). This CDR3 has 13 amino acids. CDR3 nucleotides: TGTGCCTGGGATCCCGGGACAGGGGGCGAGCAGTACTTC. Translation gives CAWDPGTGGEQYF.

This clonotype turned up a few times. V usage is TRBV7-2 and J usage is TRBJ1-6, with 7 bases lining up with TRBD1. The germline CDR1 and CDR2 sequences are SGHTA and FQGNSA. J was trimmed by 7 bases and V by 5 bases; bases with no gene match: 8. The CDR3 covers 15 residues. This CDR3 is CASSQQGNKNSPLHF. The DNA of the CDR3 is TGTGCCAGCAGCCAACAGGGGAATAAGAATTCACCCCTCCACTTT.